This T cell receptor beta chain was retrieved from a study of blood T cell repertoires in COVID-19. Study information: T cells, B-cell-depleted T cells, or PBMCs supplied cDNA or gDNA.

Per the original data handling: Quantification of nucleated cells was approximated via reference gene primer amplification. Clones were read by immunoSEQ multiplex PCR, and TCRdb kept only the in-frame ones, dropping some. V, J and clone size were drawn from that table, and D and trimming were deduced from the DNA. Of over 15,000 clones listed, nearly 90% are singletons. Trimming cost V 2 bases and J 5 bases, with 15 bases left between them. Germline V lookup: CDR1 MNHEY, CDR2 SMNVEV (reference sequence). The CDR3 has 15 residues. Sample: peripheral blood. The clonotype originates from a human donor in a cohort sampled during active COVID-19. The chain has TRBV27 and TRBJ1-1; TRBD1 is a possible D gene (5 bases). The CDR3: CASSLSSAGRTEAFF. CDR3 bases: TGTGCCAGCAGTTTAAGTTCAGCAGGGCGAACTGAAGCTTTCTTT.